The 29 T cell receptor beta chains given below trace back to one sample, sequenced in a study of blood T cell repertoires in COVID-19. Libraries were prepared by immunoSEQ multiplex PCR; TCRdb keeps only in-frame clonotypes and omits some of them. This sample has 160,000 or so clones; roughly 87% occur once, and the top ten carry 1.5% to 2%. The sequencing sample was made of peripheral blood. These TCRs come from a woman between 50 and 59 years old with acute or convalescent COVID-19.

The chain links TRBV7-6 to TRBJ2-2; the D gene is possibly TRBD1 (6 bases). This CDR3 contains 18 residues. The V gene lost 4 bases and the J gene lost 2 bases, with 20 bases spanning the gap. Germline V gives CDR1 SGHVS, CDR2 FNYEAQ. The CDR3 nucleotides are TGTGCCAGCAGCTCCCCCCGAGGGGGAGACCTAAACACCGGGGAGCTGTTTTTT. Translation gives CASSSPRGGDLNTGELFF. Full variable domain (remainder filled in from reference TRBV7-6 and TRBJ2-2): GAGVSQSPRYKVTKRGQDVALRCDPISGHVSLYWYRQALGQGPEFLTYFNYEAQQDKSGLPNDRFSAERPEGSISTLTIQRTEQRDSAMYRCASSSPRGGDLNTGELFFGEGSRLTVL.

This chain connects TRBV20-1 to TRBJ2-1; 10 bases map to TRBD2. The CDR3 runs to 12 residues. J lost 7 bases, V lost 3 bases, and 0 bases had no gene match. Per the germline V gene, CDR1 is DFQATT and CDR2 is SNEGSKA (reference sequence). The DNA of the CDR3 is TGCAGTGCTAGTAGCGGGAGGAATGAGCAGTTCTTC. Amino acid sequence: CSASSGRNEQFF.

The rearrangement links TRBV14 to TRBJ1-3; weak D call: TRBD1 (5 bases). Trimming cost V 5 bases and J 0 bases, with 8 bases left between them. This CDR3 is 14 amino acids long. Germline V gene lookup returns CDR1 SGHDN and CDR2 FVKESK. The CDR3 region is CASSLGGSGNTIYF. The DNA of the CDR3 is TGTGCCAGCAGCTTGGGGGGCTCTGGAAACACCATATATTTT.

This clone was seen just once. The chain combines TRBV29-1 with TRBJ1-2; D gene uncertain. The ends were cut back, 7 bases at V and 3 bases at J, with 12 bases in the middle. The CDR3 totals 12 residues. The germline V gene encodes CDR1 SQVTM and CDR2 ANQGSEA. The CDR3 DNA reads TGCAGCGGCTCTATCGGGGACTATGGCTACACCTTC. The encoded protein is CSGSIGDYGYTF.

V gene TRBV19 combines with J gene TRBJ1-6; 7 bases are shared with TRBD1. V was pared by 6 bases and J by 11 bases, with 13 bases of the junction left unmatched. CDR3 size: 15 residues. Germline CDR1 reads LNHDA; CDR2 reads SQIVND (reference sequence). CDR3 sequence: CASRRGGQDPTPLHF. DNA for the CDR3: TGTGCCAGTAGACGTGGTGGACAGGATCCCACACCCCTCCACTTT.

Details on this clone: In the same sample, other DNA sequences code for this CDR3. The chain couples TRBV19 to TRBJ2-6; tentative D call: TRBD1 (5 bases). Germline V gene data show CDR1 as LNHDA and CDR2 as SQIVND (reference sequence). The CDR3 is 15 residues long. Trimming took 6 bases from V and 3 from J, leaving 12 bases between them. The CDR3 sequence is CASRRQSFGANVLTF. DNA of the CDR3: TGTGCCAGTAGACGACAGTCCTTTGGGGCCAACGTCCTGACTTTC.

The chain is built from TRBV2 and TRBJ2-3; 7 bases align to TRBD1. After removal of 4 bases from V and 2 bases from J, the junction contained 9 bases not matched to a gene. The CDR3 covers 16 residues. The germline V gene encodes CDR1 SNHLY and CDR2 FYNNEI. The DNA for the CDR3 is TGTGCCAGCAGTGGGGGACAGATGTCTATCACAGATACGCAGTATTTT. The encoded protein is CASSGGQMSITDTQYF. The full variable domain, completed using reference TRBV2 and TRBJ2-3, is EPEVTQTPSHQVTQMGQEVILRCVPISNHLYFYWYRQILGQKVEFLVSFYNNEISEKSEIFDDQFSVERPDGSNFTLKIRSTKLEDSAMYFCASSGGQMSITDTQYFGPGTRLTVL.

The chain joins TRBV7-6 to TRBJ1-2; D unclear. The CDR3 contains 14 residues. CDR1 SGHVS and CDR2 FNYEAQ come from the germline V gene. Trimming shortened V by 1 base and J by 2 bases, and 8 bases separated the two germline ends. CDR3 amino acids: CASSLGPGNYGYTF. CDR3 sequence (DNA): TGTGCCAGCAGCTTAGGGCCGGGGAACTATGGCTACACCTTC. The complete variable domain, with remaining parts taken from reference TRBV7-6 and TRBJ1-2, reads GAGVSQSPRYKVTKRGQDVALRCDPISGHVSLYWYRQALGQGPEFLTYFNYEAQQDKSGLPNDRFSAERPEGSISTLTIQRTEQRDSAMYRCASSLGPGNYGYTFGSGTRLTVV.

This clone appeared a single time. The chain uses TRBV18 and TRBJ1-2; the match to TRBD1 covers 10 bases. With 3 bases clipped from V and 2 bases from J, the junction kept 3 bases outside the gene matches. Germline V gene data show CDR1 as KGHSH and CDR2 as LQKENI. CDR3 length equals 15 residues. The CDR3 DNA reads as TGTGCCAGCTCACCGCGGACAGGGGGGAACTATGGCTACACCTTC. Its translation: CASSPRTGGNYGYTF.

V and J are TRBV7-8 and TRBJ2-3, with TRBD1 matching 8 bases. Germline loops: CDR1 SGHVS, CDR2 FQNEAQ. CDR3 length: 12 residues. V lost 5 bases to trimming and J lost 9 bases; unmatched junction nucleotides: 4. The CDR3 spells CASSVDRGTQYF. The DNA of the CDR3 is TGTGCCAGCAGCGTCGACAGGGGCACGCAGTATTTT. Complete variable domain (other parts from reference TRBV7-8 and TRBJ2-3): GAGVSQSPRYKVAKRGQDVALRCDPISGHVSLFWYQQALGQGPEFLTYFQNEAQLDKSGLPSDRFFAERPEGSVSTLKIQRTQQEDSAVYLCASSVDRGTQYFGPGTRLTVL.

This chain links TRBV19 with TRBJ2-7; 9 positions match TRBD1. The junction had 4 bases not matched to a gene; V was cut back by 3 bases and J by 1 base. The germline CDR1 and CDR2 sequences are LNHDA and SQIVND (reference sequence). This CDR3 has 15 amino acids. CDR3 region: CASSMVGQGSYEQYF. CDR3 nucleotides: TGTGCCAGTAGTATGGTTGGACAGGGGTCCTACGAGCAGTACTTC.

The chain joins TRBV14 to TRBJ1-2; perhaps TRBD1 as D (6 bases). V shed 1 base and J shed 4 bases, with 10 bases lying between them. Germline V gene data show CDR1 as SGHDN and CDR2 as FVKESK. The CDR3 loop spans 14 amino acids. In DNA, the CDR3 is TGTGCCAGCAGCCAAGCGAGGACAGCCTATGGCTACACCTTC. Translating gives CASSQARTAYGYTF.

The chain recombines TRBV2 with TRBJ1-1, with D possibly being TRBD1 (5 bases). The CDR3 is made up of 12 amino acids. V shed 1 base and J shed 8 bases, with 8 bases lying between them. Germline CDR1 and CDR2: SNHLY and FYNNEI. The CDR3 sequence is CASSEGRTEAFF. In DNA, the CDR3 is TGTGCCAGCAGTGAAGGGCGGACAGAAGCTTTCTTT.

The table lists this clone with a count of one. This chain connects TRBV30 to TRBJ1-6, with 7 bases aligning to TRBD1. Germline CDR1 is GTSNPN and CDR2 is SVGIG (reference sequence). With V trimmed by 4 bases and J by 2 bases, 17 bases remained unmatched. The CDR3 is 19 residues long. This CDR3 reads CAWNPTGVPLYTYNSPLHF. For the CDR3, the DNA is TGTGCCTGGAACCCTACAGGGGTTCCACTGTATACCTATAATTCACCCCTCCACTTT.

This clone has more than one count but fewer than ten. The J gene is TRBJ2-3, the V gene TRBV3-1 (or the pseudogene TRBV3-2); no definite D call. This CDR3 contains 14 residues. Per germline, CDR1 LGHDT and CDR2 YNNKEL (reference sequence). V shed 5 bases and J shed 0 bases, with 9 bases lying between them. CDR3 loop: CASSDHGSTDTQYF. As DNA, the CDR3 is TGTGCCAGCAGCGATCACGGTAGCACAGATACGCAGTATTTT.

In its sample, this clone was seen a few times. The chain employs TRBV5-1 and TRBJ1-3; D possibly corresponds to TRBD1 (5 bases). Trimming cost V 1 base and J 0 bases, with 8 bases left between them. The CDR3 extends over 15 amino acids. Germline values: CDR1 SGHRS, CDR2 YFSETQ. CDR3 sequence (DNA): TGCGCCAGCAGCTTGCAGGGTCTCTCTGGAAACACCATATATTTT. Translation gives CASSLQGLSGNTIYF. The variable domain in full, with the rest retrieved from reference TRBV5-1 and TRBJ1-3, is KAGVTQTPRYLIKTRGQQVTLSCSPISGHRSVSWYQQTPGQGLQFLFEYFSETQRNKGNFPGRFSGRQFSNSRSEMNVSTLELGDSALYLCASSLQGLSGNTIYFGEGSWLTVV.

The rearrangement links TRBV6-5 to TRBJ1-4, with 8 positions matching TRBD1. Germline V lookup: CDR1 MNHEY, CDR2 SVGAGI. The V gene end was trimmed by 4 bases and the J gene end by 4 bases; junction bases not matched to a gene: 2. CDR3 length: 14 residues. CDR3: CASSLGQVNEKLFF. CDR3 bases: TGTGCCAGCAGTTTGGGACAGGTTAATGAAAAACTGTTTTTT.

The chain links TRBV6-6 to TRBJ1-6; maybe TRBD1 (5 bases). Germline loops: CDR1 MNHNY, CDR2 SVGAGI (reference sequence). CDR3 length equals 14 residues. The V end lost 7 bases, the J end lost 9 bases, and 16 bases lay between the germline ends. In nucleotides, the CDR3 is TGTGCCAGCAACCCAGGGAGGGACGTTTCACCCCTCCACTTT. Protein product: CASNPGRDVSPLHF.

The chain employs TRBV16 and TRBJ2-1; 12 nucleotides match TRBD2. Germline assignment: CDR1 KGHSY and CDR2 FQNENV. This CDR3 has 15 amino acids. The V segment lost 5 bases and the J segment 8 bases; nucleotides outside the gene matches: 7. The CDR3 spells CASSSRLAGVDEQFF. CDR3 coding DNA: TGTGCCAGCAGCTCCCGACTAGCGGGAGTAGATGAGCAGTTCTTC.

V is TRBV9 and J is TRBJ1-1; D is ambiguous. CDR3 size: 13 residues. The V and J ends lost 1 base and 1 base respectively, with 5 bases between them. Looked up from germline, CDR1 is SGDLS and CDR2 is YYNGEE. In DNA form, the CDR3 reads TGTGCCAGCAGCGTATACGGGAACACTGAAGCTTTCTTT. This sequence encodes CASSVYGNTEAFF.

J is TRBJ1-2 and V is TRBV6-2 or TRBV6-3; the D gene is possibly TRBD1 (5 bases). Germline V gene data show CDR1 as MNHEY and CDR2 as SVGEGT. The germline V and J ends were trimmed by 4 bases and 2 bases, with 8 bases remaining between them. CDR3 length equals 13 residues. The CDR3 nucleotides are TGTGCCAGCAGTTCCGACAGCAACTATGGCTACACCTTC. Protein: CASSSDSNYGYTF.

The chain joins TRBV4-1 to TRBJ2-3; D gene unclear. Germline V gene sequence: CDR1 MGHRA, CDR2 YSYEKL. This CDR3 region has 13 residues. The V and J ends lost 5 bases and 1 base respectively, with 7 bases between them. Here the CDR3 DNA reads TGCGCCAGCAGCGTTCTAGGCACAGATACGCAGTATTTT. It translates to CASSVLGTDTQYF.

CDR3 in DNA: TGTGCCAGCAGCGTAGACCAGCGGCCCTACGAGCAGTACTTC. Protein product: CASSVDQRPYEQYF. The gene calls are TRBV9 and TRBJ2-7; TRBD2 is a possible D gene (5 bases). This CDR3 has 14 amino acids. V shed 0 bases and J shed 2 bases, with 9 bases lying between them. From germline, CDR1 is SGDLS and CDR2 YYNGEE. The full variable domain, its missing parts supplied by reference TRBV9 and TRBJ2-7, is DSGVTQTPKHLITATGQRVTLRCSPRSGDLSVYWYQQSLDQGLQFLIQYYNGEERAKGNILERFSAQQFPDLHSELNLSSLELGDSALYFCASSVDQRPYEQYFGPGTRLTVT.

The rearrangement links TRBV19 to TRBJ1-3; 7 bases agree with TRBD1. This CDR3 comprises 15 residues. Germline V gene sequence: CDR1 LNHDA, CDR2 SQIVND (reference sequence). The junction had 8 bases not matched to a gene; V was cut back by 9 bases and J by 0 bases. CDR3 nucleotide sequence: TGTGCCAGCACCGGACAGGACAACTCTGGAAACACCATATATTTT. Translation gives CASTGQDNSGNTIYF.

V and J are TRBV19 and TRBJ2-3; D is perhaps TRBD2 (7 bases). Germline CDR1 and CDR2: LNHDA and SQIVND (reference sequence). This CDR3 contains 15 residues. Trimming took 5 bases from V and 2 from J, leaving 14 bases between them. The CDR3 loop is CASSPRGAPTDTQYF. The CDR3 DNA reads TGTGCCAGTAGTCCCCGGGGGGCCCCCACAGATACGCAGTATTTT.

V is TRBV12-5 and J is TRBJ2-6; D call uncertain. The ends were cut back, 8 bases at V and 0 bases at J, with 5 bases in the middle. The CDR3 is 13 amino acids. The V gene's germline CDR1 is LGHNT and CDR2 FRNRAP. CDR3 protein: CASLASGANVLTF. DNA of the CDR3: TGTGCTAGTTTAGCCTCTGGGGCCAACGTCCTGACTTTC.

The V and J genes are TRBV7-9 and TRBJ1-2; 12 nucleotides agree with TRBD1. The germline CDR1 and CDR2 sequences are SEHNR and FQNEAQ (reference sequence). CDR3 size: 17 residues. With 5 bases clipped from V and 5 bases from J, the junction kept 12 bases outside the gene matches. CDR3 amino acids: CASSPGTGGGTLYGYTF. In nucleotides, the CDR3 is TGTGCCAGCAGCCCTGGGACAGGGGGCGGAACACTATATGGCTACACCTTC. Drawing the rest from reference TRBV7-9 and TRBJ1-2, the complete variable domain is DTGVSQNPRHKITKRGQNVTFRCDPISEHNRLYWYRQTLGQGPEFLTYFQNEAQLEKSRLLSDRFSAERPKGSFSTLEIQRTEQGDSAMYLCASSPGTGGGTLYGYTFGSGTRLTVV.

The chain is built from TRBV27 and TRBJ1-5; weak D call: TRBD1 (6 bases). This CDR3 is built from 15 residues. Deletions cut 2 bases from V and 2 bases from J, with 10 bases between. Germline CDR1 is MNHEY and CDR2 is SMNVEV (reference sequence). DNA for the CDR3: TGTGCCAGCAGTTTAAGGGCAGGGGGCAATCAGCCCCAGCATTTT. This translates into CASSLRAGGNQPQHF.

J is TRBJ1-2 and V is TRBV7-8; 11 bases align to TRBD1. The V gene end was trimmed by 1 base and the J gene end by 7 bases; junction bases not matched to a gene: 5. This CDR3 has 15 residues. CDR1 is SGHVS, CDR2 FQNEAQ, per germline. CDR3 nucleotide sequence: TGTGCCAGCAGCTTAGGGGACAGGGGGGGATTTGGCTACACCTTC. Its translation: CASSLGDRGGFGYTF.